The rows below give T cell receptor beta chains drawn from one sample of a study of CD8+ T cells in alopecia areata. Here immunoSEQ multiplex PCR was the method, and the copy in TCRdb shows in-frame clones only, minus some. The repertoire includes under 250,000 clones, over 60% of them detected once, and 1% to 1.5% sits in the top ten. Sequenced material: CD4+ T cells sorted from blood, taken at week 44, from a patient treated with tofacitinib. All receptors come from a human donor with alopecia areata. The CDR3 runs from the conserved cysteine through the conserved F or W. A D gene is named only where the DNA matches it firmly. Not every row has a clone size; where given, it reads once, few, many or a size class.

j_call d_call clone_size v_call cdr3_aa cdr3_nt
TRBJ2-1 TRBD1 NA TRBV5-1 CASRPIRGHNEQFF TGCGCCAGCCGACCAATCAGGGGGCACAATGAGCAGTTCTTC
TRBJ2-1 NA few TRBV29-1 CSVAGRRNNEQFF TGCAGCGTTGCAGGTCGTAGAAACAATGAGCAGTTCTTC
TRBJ1-4 NA NA TRBV29-1 CSVRSPPTNEKLFF TGCAGCGTGCGGTCCCCTCCAACTAATGAAAAACTGTTTTTT
TRBJ2-7 NA NA TRBV4-1 CASSQDTRREQYF TGCGCCAGCAGCCAAGATACTAGGCGTGAGCAGTACTTC
TRBJ2-5 NA NA TRBV18 CASSHKKETQYF TGTGCCAGCTCCCATAAGAAAGAGACCCAGTACTTC
TRBJ2-3 NA few TRBV11-3 CASSFFDTQYF TGTGCCAGCAGCTTTTTTGATACGCAGTATTTT
TRBJ2-3 NA NA TRBV30 CAWSETAVTDTQYF TGTGCCTGGAGCGAGACAGCAGTCACAGATACGCAGTATTTT
TRBJ1-5 TRBD1 NA TRBV28 CASQAGTGANQPQHF TGTGCCAGCCAAGCCGGGACAGGGGCGAATCAGCCCCAGCATTTT
TRBJ2-6 NA NA TRBV7-7 CAISRGSGANVLTF TGTGCCATTTCCAGGGGCTCTGGGGCCAACGTCCTGACTTTC
TRBJ1-1 TRBD1 NA TRBV30 CAWSVQGVTEAFF TGTGCCTGGAGTGTACAGGGGGTCACTGAAGCTTTCTTT
TRBJ2-1 NA NA TRBV18 CASSPPSTSSYNEQFF TGTGCCAGCTCACCCCCTAGCACCAGCTCCTACAATGAGCAGTTCTTC
TRBJ1-2 NA few TRBV7-2 CASSASLYGYTF TGTGCCAGCAGCGCTAGTTTATATGGCTACACCTTC
TRBJ2-2 TRBD1 NA TRBV29-1 CSVGNRGRNSPGELFF TGCAGCGTAGGAAACAGGGGGCGAAATTCCCCCGGGGAGCTGTTTTTT
TRBJ2-4 NA NA TRBV6-5 CASSPEGLAKNIQYF TGTGCCAGCAGCCCCGAGGGGCTAGCCAAAAACATTCAGTACTTC
TRBJ1-1 TRBD1 NA TRBV5-1 CASSLGQVGNTEAFF TGCGCCAGCAGCTTAGGACAGGTGGGGAACACTGAAGCTTTCTTT
TRBJ2-7 TRBD1 NA TRBV5-1 CASSLDRGTGVREQYF TGCGCCAGCAGCTTGGATCGTGGGACAGGGGTCAGGGAGCAGTACTTC
TRBJ2-3 NA NA TRBV29-1 CSVWSVSTDTQYF TGCAGCGTTTGGAGTGTTAGCACAGATACGCAGTATTTT
TRBJ2-3 TRBD1 few TRBV6-5 CAIGQGTDTQYF TGTGCCATCGGACAGGGCACAGATACGCAGTATTTT
TRBJ1-1 TRBD1 NA TRBV29-1 CSVGTGWSEAFF TGCAGCGTCGGGACAGGGTGGTCTGAAGCTTTCTTT
TRBJ1-1 NA NA TRBV6-5 CASSYKGKDEAFF TGTGCCAGCAGTTACAAGGGGAAGGATGAAGCTTTCTTT
TRBJ2-7 NA NA TRBV29-1 CSASGKTYEQYF TGCAGCGCCTCCGGTAAAACCTACGAGCAGTACTTC
TRBJ2-7 TRBD2 few TRBV6-1 CASSEVGGGAGDEQYF TGTGCCAGCAGTGAAGTTGGCGGGGGGGCTGGAGACGAGCAGTACTTC